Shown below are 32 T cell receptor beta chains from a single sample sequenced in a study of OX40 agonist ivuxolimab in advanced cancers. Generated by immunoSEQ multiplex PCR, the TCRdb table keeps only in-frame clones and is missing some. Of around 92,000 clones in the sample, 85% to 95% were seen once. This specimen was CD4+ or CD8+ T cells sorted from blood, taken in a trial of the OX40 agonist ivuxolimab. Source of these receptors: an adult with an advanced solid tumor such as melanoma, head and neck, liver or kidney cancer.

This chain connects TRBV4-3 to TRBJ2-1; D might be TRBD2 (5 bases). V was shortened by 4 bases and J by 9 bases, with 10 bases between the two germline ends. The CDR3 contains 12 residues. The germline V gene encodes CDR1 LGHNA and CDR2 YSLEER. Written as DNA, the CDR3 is TGCGCCAGCAGCCGGGGAGCTGGTGAGCAGTTCTTC. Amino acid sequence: CASSRGAGEQFF.

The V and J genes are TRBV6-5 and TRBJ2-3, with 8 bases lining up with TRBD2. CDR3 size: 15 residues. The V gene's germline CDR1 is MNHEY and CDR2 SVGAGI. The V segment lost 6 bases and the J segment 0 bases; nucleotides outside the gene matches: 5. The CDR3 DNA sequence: TGTGCCAGCAGAGCCGGGACTAGGAGCACAGATACGCAGTATTTT. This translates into CASRAGTRSTDTQYF.

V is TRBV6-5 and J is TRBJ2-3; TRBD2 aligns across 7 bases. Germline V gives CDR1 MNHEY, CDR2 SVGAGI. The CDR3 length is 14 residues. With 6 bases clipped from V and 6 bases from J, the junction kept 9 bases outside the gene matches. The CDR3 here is CASSQRGIGDTQYF. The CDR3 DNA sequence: TGTGCCAGCAGCCAGCGGGGAATCGGTGATACGCAGTATTTT.

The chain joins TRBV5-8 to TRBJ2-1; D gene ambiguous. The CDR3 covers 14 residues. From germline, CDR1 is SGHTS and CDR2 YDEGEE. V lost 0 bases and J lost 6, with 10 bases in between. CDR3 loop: CASSLVDALNEQFF. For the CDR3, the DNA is TGTGCCAGCAGCTTGGTAGATGCGCTCAATGAGCAGTTCTTC.

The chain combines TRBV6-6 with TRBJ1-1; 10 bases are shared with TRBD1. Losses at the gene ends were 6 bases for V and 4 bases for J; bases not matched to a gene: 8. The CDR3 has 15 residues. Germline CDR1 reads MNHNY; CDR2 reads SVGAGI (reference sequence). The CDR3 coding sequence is TGTGCCAGCAGCAGACAGGGGGCCCAGGGCACTGAAGCTTTCTTT. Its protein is CASSRQGAQGTEAFF.

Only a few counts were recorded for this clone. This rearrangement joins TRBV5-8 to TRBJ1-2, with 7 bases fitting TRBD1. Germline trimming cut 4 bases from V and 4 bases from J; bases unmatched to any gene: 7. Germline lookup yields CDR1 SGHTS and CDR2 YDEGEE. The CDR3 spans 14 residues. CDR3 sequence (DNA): TGTGCCAGCAGCGCCTTAGGGGGCCCCTATGGCTACACCTTC. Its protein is CASSALGGPYGYTF.

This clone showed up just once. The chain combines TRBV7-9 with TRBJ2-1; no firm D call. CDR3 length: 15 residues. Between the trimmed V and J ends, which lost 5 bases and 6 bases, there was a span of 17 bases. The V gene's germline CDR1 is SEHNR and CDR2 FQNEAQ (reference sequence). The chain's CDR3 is CASSPQSDASNEQFF. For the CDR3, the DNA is TGTGCCAGCAGCCCTCAATCGGACGCCTCCAATGAGCAGTTCTTC. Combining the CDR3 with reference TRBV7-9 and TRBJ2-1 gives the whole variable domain DTGVSQNPRHKITKRGQNVTFRCDPISEHNRLYWYRQTLGQGPEFLTYFQNEAQLEKSRLLSDRFSAERPKGSFSTLEIQRTEQGDSAMYLCASSPQSDASNEQFFGPGTRLTVL.

Written as DNA, the CDR3 is TGTGCCAGCAGTGACCGGACACTCGGCGGGGCTTTCTTT. The encoded protein is CASSDRTLGGAFF. This chain links TRBV25-1 with TRBJ1-1; D is perhaps TRBD1 (5 bases). The CDR3 consists of 13 residues. The germline gives CDR1 MGHDK, CDR2 SYGVNS. With 3 bases removed from V and 11 bases from J, the gap between germline ends came to 16 bases.

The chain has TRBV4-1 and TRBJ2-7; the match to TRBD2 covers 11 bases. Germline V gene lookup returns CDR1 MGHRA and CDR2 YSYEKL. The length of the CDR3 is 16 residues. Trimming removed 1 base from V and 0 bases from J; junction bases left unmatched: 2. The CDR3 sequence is CASSQGLAGISYEQYF. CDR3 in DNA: TGCGCCAGCAGCCAAGGACTAGCGGGGATCTCCTACGAGCAGTACTTC.

The CDR3 is CASSILGLTSGREGTDTQYF. The CDR3, as DNA: TGTGCCAGTAGTATACTGGGCCTGACTAGCGGGAGAGAAGGCACAGATACGCAGTATTTT. The chain joins TRBV19 to TRBJ2-3, with TRBD2 identical over 12 bases. This CDR3 has 20 residues. The germline V gene encodes CDR1 LNHDA and CDR2 SQIVND (reference sequence). Losses at the gene ends were 2 bases for V and 1 base for J; bases not matched to a gene: 13.

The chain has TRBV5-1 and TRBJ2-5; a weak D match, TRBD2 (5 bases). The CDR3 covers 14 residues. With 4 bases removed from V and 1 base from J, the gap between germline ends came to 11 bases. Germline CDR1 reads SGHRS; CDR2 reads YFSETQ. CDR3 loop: CASSRGSTQETQYF. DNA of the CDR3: TGCGCCAGCAGCCGCGGGTCTACCCAAGAGACCCAGTACTTC.

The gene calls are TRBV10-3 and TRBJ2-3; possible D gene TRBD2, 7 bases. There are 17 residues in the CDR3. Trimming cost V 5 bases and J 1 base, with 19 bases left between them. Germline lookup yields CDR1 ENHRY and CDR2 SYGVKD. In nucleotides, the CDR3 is TGTGCCATCAGTCCATCCCGGGGGGCCAGGGGCACAGATACGCAGTATTTT. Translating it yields CAISPSRGARGTDTQYF.

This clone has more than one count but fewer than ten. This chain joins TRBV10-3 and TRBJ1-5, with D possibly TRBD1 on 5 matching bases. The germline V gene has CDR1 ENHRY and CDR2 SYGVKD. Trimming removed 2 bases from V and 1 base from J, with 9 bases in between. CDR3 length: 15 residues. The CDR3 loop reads CAISEAKGSNQPQHF. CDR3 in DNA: TGTGCCATCAGTGAGGCTAAGGGGAGCAATCAGCCCCAGCATTTT.

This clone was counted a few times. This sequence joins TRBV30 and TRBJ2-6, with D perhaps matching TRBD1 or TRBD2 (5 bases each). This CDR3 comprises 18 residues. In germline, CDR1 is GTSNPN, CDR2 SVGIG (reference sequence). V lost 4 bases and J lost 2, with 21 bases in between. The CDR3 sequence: CAWNFRDRSIAGANVLTF. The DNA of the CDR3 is TGTGCCTGGAATTTCCGGGACCGGTCAATCGCTGGGGCCAACGTCCTGACTTTC.

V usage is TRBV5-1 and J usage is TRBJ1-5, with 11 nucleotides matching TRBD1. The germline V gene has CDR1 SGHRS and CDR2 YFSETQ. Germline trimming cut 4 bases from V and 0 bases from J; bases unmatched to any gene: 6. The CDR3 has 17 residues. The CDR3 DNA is TGCGCCAGCAGCCCAGGGGACAGGGGGTATAGCAATCAGCCCCAGCATTTT. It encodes CASSPGDRGYSNQPQHF.

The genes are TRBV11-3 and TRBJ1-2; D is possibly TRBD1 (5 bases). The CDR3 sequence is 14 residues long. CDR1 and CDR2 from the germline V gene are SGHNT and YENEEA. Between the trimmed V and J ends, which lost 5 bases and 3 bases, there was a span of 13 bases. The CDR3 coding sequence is TGTGCCAGCAGCCTCCGGGGGTCGGACTATGGCTACACCTTC. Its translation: CASSLRGSDYGYTF.

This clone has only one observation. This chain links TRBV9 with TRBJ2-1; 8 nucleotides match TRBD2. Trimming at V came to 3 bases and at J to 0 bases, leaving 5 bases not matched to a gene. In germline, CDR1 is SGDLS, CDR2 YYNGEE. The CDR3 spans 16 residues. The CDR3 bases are TGTGCCAGCAGCGCCTTAAGCGGGAGCTCCTACAATGAGCAGTTCTTC. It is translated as CASSALSGSSYNEQFF.

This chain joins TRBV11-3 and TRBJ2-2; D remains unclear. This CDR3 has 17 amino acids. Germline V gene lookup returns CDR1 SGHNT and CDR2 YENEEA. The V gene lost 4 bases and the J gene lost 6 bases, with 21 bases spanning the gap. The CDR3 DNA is TGTGCCAGCAGCTCCCCGCGAGAGGCCTGGCCGGCCGGGGAGCTGTTTTTT. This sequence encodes CASSSPREAWPAGELFF. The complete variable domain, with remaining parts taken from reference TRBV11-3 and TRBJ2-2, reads EAGVVQSPRYKIIEKKQPVAFWCNPISGHNTLYWYLQNLGQGPELLIRYENEEAVDDSQLPKDRFSAERLKGVDSTLKIQPAELGDSAVYLCASSSPREAWPAGELFFGEGSRLTVL.

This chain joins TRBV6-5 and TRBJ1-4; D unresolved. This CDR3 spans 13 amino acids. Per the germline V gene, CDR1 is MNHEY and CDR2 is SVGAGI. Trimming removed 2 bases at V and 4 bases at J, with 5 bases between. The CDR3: CASSYPHNEKLFF. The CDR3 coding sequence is TGTGCCAGCAGTTACCCCCATAATGAAAAACTGTTTTTT.

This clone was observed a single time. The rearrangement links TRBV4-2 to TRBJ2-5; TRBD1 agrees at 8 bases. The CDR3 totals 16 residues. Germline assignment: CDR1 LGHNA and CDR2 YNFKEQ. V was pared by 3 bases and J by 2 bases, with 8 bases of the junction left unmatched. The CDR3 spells CASSHPRTGRQETQYF. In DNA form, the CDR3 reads TGTGCCAGCAGCCACCCAAGGACAGGGAGGCAAGAGACCCAGTACTTC.

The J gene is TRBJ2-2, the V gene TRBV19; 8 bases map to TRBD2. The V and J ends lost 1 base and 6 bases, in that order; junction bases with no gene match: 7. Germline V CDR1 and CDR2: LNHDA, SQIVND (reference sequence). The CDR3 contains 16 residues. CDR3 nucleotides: TGTGCCAGTAGTATAGGGAGCGGGAGTGGATCCGGGGAGCTGTTTTTT. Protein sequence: CASSIGSGSGSGELFF.

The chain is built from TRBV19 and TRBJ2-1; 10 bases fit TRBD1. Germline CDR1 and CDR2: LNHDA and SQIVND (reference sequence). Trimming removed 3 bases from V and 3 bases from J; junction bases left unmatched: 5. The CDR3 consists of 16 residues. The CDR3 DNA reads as TGTGCCAGTAGTATTTATGGGACAGGGGACTACAATGAGCAGTTCTTC. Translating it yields CASSIYGTGDYNEQFF.

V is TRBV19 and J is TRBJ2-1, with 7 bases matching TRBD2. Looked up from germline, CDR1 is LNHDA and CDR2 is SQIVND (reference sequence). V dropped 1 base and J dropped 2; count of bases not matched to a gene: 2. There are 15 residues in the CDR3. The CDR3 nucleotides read TGTGCCAGTAGTATAGGGGGAGGGACCTACAATGAGCAGTTCTTC. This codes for CASSIGGGTYNEQFF.

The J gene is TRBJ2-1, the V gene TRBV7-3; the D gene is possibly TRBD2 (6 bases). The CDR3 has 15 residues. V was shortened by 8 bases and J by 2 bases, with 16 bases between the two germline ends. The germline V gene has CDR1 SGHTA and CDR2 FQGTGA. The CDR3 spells CASSYSGGTYNEQFF. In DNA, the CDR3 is TGTGCCAGCTCCTATTCGGGCGGGACCTACAATGAGCAGTTCTTC.

The DNA of the CDR3 is TGTGCCAGCAGCCATAGCTTTAGGGTCGGGGTGAACACTGAAGCTTTCTTT. It encodes CASSHSFRVGVNTEAFF. The J gene is TRBJ1-1, the V gene TRBV14; no firm D call. V lost 3 bases and J 0 bases, leaving 17 bases between the germline ends. The CDR3 covers 17 residues. The germline V gene encodes CDR1 SGHDN and CDR2 FVKESK.

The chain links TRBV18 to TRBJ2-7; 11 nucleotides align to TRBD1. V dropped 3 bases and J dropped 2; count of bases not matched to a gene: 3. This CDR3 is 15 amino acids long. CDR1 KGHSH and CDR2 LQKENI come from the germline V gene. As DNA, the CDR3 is TGTGCCAGCTCACCCGCGGGACAGGGGGCCTACGAGCAGTACGTC. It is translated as CASSPAGQGAYEQYV.

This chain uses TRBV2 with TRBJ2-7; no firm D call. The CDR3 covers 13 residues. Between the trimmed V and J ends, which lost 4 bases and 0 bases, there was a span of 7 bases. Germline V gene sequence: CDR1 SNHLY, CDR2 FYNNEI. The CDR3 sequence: CASSAGPSYEQYV. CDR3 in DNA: TGTGCCAGCAGTGCCGGCCCCTCCTACGAGCAGTACGTC.

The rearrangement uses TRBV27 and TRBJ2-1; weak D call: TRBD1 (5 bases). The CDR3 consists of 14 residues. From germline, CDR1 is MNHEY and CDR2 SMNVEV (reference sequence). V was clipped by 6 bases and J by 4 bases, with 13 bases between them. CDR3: CASSHRYPYNEQFF. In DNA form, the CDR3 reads TGTGCCAGCAGCCACAGGTACCCTTACAATGAGCAGTTCTTC.

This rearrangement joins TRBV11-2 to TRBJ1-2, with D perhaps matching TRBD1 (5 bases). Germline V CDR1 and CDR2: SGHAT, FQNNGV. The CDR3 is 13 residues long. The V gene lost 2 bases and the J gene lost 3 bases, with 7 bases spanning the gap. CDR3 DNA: TGTGCCAGCAGCTTACGCAGGGACTATGGCTACACCTTC. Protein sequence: CASSLRRDYGYTF.

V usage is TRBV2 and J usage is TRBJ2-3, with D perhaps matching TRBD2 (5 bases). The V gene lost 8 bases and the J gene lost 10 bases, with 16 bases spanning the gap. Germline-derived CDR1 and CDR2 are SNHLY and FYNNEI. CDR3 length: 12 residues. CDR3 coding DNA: TGTGCCAGCGAAAGTCTACTAGAAGCGCAGTATTTT. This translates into CASESLLEAQYF.

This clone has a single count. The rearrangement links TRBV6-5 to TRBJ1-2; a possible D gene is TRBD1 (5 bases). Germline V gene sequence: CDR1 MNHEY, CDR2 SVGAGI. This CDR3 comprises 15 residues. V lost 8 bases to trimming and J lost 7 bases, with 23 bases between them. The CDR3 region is CASSPGGGILGGYTF. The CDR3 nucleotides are TGTGCCAGCTCCCCGGGGGGTGGAATCCTTGGTGGCTACACCTTC.

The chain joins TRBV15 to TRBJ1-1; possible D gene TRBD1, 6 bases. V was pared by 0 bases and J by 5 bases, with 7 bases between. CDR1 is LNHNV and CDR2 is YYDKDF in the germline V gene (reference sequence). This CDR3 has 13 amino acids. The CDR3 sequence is CATSRDQGTEAFF. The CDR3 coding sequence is TGTGCCACCAGCAGAGATCAGGGGACTGAAGCTTTCTTT. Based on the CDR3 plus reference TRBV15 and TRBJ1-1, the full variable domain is DAMVIQNPRYQVTQFGKPVTLSCSQTLNHNVMYWYQQKSSQAPKLLFHYYDKDFNNEADTPDNFQSRRPNTSFCFLDIRSPGLGDTAMYLCATSRDQGTEAFFGQGTRLTVV.